The 20 T cell receptor beta chains in this list originate from one sample, sequenced in a study of blood T cell repertoires in COVID-19 (dated by TCRdb to 2018 to 2021). The library came from the immunoSEQ multiplex PCR assay. In its TCRdb copy, this immuneACCESS table keeps in-frame sequences only and misses some clones. Where compared with another copy, unresolved V genes explain less than half of these, and the others have no known cause. The sample yields roughly 180,000 clones; around 83% were counted once. 3.6% of the sample is held by the ten biggest clonotypes. The sample consisted of PBMCs or T cells enriched from blood (not recorded which). All receptors derive from a woman aged 45-60 years in a cohort exposed to, infected with or recovered from COVID-19 (not recorded which).

The rearrangement uses TRBV28 and TRBJ2-7, with 7 bases identical to TRBD2. The CDR3 loop spans 15 amino acids. The V gene's germline CDR1 is MDHEN and CDR2 SYDVKM. Trimming removed 5 bases from V and 4 bases from J; junction bases left unmatched: 11. The DNA for the CDR3 is TGTGCCAGCAGTCCTAATGGGCGGGAGACATACGAGCAGTACTTC. The encoded protein is CASSPNGRETYEQYF. Full variable domain (rest looked up from reference TRBV28 and TRBJ2-7): DVKVTQSSRYLVKRTGEKVFLECVQDMDHENMFWYRQDPGLGLRLIYFSYDVKMKEKGDIPEGYSVSREKKERFSLILESASTNQTSMYLCASSPNGRETYEQYFGPGTRLTVT.

The V gene is TRBV5-5, the J gene TRBJ2-3; 7 bases agree with TRBD1. Per germline, CDR1 SGHKS and CDR2 YYEKEE (reference sequence). Trimming at V came to 4 bases and at J to 9 bases, leaving 11 bases not matched to a gene. This CDR3 is 14 amino acids long. The CDR3 spells CASSPVGTEATQYF. In nucleotides, the CDR3 is TGTGCCAGCAGCCCGGTAGGGACAGAGGCCACGCAGTATTTT.

In its sample, this clone was seen a few times. CDR3 coding DNA: TGTGCCAGCAGTGACCACCAGACAGCCCTTCCAAATTCACCCCTCCACTTT. It is translated as CASSDHQTALPNSPLHF. The V call is TRBV6-4, the J call TRBJ1-6, with D maybe TRBD1 (5 bases). The CDR3 has 17 amino acids. Germline CDR1 MRHNA, CDR2 SNTAGT. The V and J ends lost 2 bases and 7 bases respectively, with 18 bases between them.

This clone occurred once. Other DNA variants within this sample encode the same CDR3. This chain links TRBV28 with TRBJ1-5; 9 bases map to TRBD1. With V trimmed by 2 bases and J by 7 bases, 6 bases remained unmatched. Per the germline V gene, CDR1 is MDHEN and CDR2 is SYDVKM. The CDR3 is 15 residues long. CDR3 loop: CASSLGQGFRQPQHF. CDR3 in DNA: TGTGCCAGCAGTTTAGGACAGGGGTTTCGCCAGCCCCAGCATTTT.

The V and J genes are TRBV18 and TRBJ2-3, with a tentative D call TRBD2 (5 bases). The CDR3 is 18 residues long. V lost 6 bases, J lost 1 base, and 23 bases lay in between. From germline, CDR1 is KGHSH and CDR2 LQKENI. The CDR3 is CASSRDSSGMEGTDTQYF. For the CDR3, the DNA is TGTGCCAGCTCTCGCGATTCTTCCGGGATGGAAGGCACAGATACGCAGTATTTT. Full variable domain (remainder filled in from reference TRBV18 and TRBJ2-3): NAGVMQNPRHLVRRRGQEARLRCSPMKGHSHVYWYRQLPEEGLKFMVYLQKENIIDESGMPKERFSAEFPKEGPSILRIQQVVRGDSAAYFCASSRDSSGMEGTDTQYFGPGTRLTVL.

This chain joins TRBV28 and TRBJ2-4, with 8 positions matching TRBD1. In germline, CDR1 is MDHEN, CDR2 SYDVKM. This CDR3 region has 16 residues. Germline trimming cut 4 bases from V and 3 bases from J; bases unmatched to any gene: 8. CDR3 loop: CASSYRQGLDKNIQYF. CDR3 coding DNA: TGTGCCAGCAGTTACCGACAGGGGTTAGACAAAAACATTCAGTACTTC.

The chain combines TRBV3-1 (or the pseudogene TRBV3-2) with TRBJ2-1; 7 bases fit TRBD2. Trimming cost V 6 bases and J 15 bases; bases outside gene matches: 17. Germline V gives CDR1 LGHDT, CDR2 YNNKEL (reference sequence). The length of the CDR3 is 14 residues. The CDR3 DNA sequence: TGTGCCAGCAGTCTCGGACTAGTTGGTCCCAACCGGTTCTTC. Its translation is CASSLGLVGPNRFF.

The chain uses TRBV4-1 and TRBJ1-1; D gene unclear. With 1 base removed from V and 0 bases from J, the gap between germline ends came to 6 bases. The CDR3 has 14 amino acids. Germline V gives CDR1 MGHRA, CDR2 YSYEKL. The CDR3 nucleotides are TGCGCCAGCAGCCAAGCGGGGATGAACACTGAAGCTTTCTTT. This sequence encodes CASSQAGMNTEAFF.

The chain is built from TRBV29-1 and TRBJ1-2; D call uncertain. The CDR3 covers 13 residues. V lost 6 bases and J lost 6, with 17 bases in between. CDR1 is SQVTM, CDR2 ANQGSEA, per germline. Here the CDR3 DNA reads TGCAGCGTCTCGGGCCGGGGAGCGGATGGCTACACCTTC. Translated: CSVSGRGADGYTF.

This clone was observed a single time. The chain links TRBV7-9 to TRBJ2-3; 7 bases map to TRBD2. After removal of 0 bases from V and 1 base from J, the junction contained 4 bases not matched to a gene. CDR3 size: 16 residues. Germline V gene sequence: CDR1 SEHNR, CDR2 FQNEAQ (reference sequence). The CDR3 sequence is CASSLARAGRTDTQYF. The CDR3 nucleotides read TGTGCCAGCAGCTTAGCAAGAGCGGGACGCACAGATACGCAGTATTTT. Together with reference TRBV7-9 and TRBJ2-3, the CDR3 gives the full variable domain: DTGVSQNPRHKITKRGQNVTFRCDPISEHNRLYWYRQTLGQGPEFLTYFQNEAQLEKSRLLSDRFSAERPKGSFSTLEIQRTEQGDSAMYLCASSLARAGRTDTQYFGPGTRLTVL.

The gene calls are TRBV7-9 and TRBJ1-2; maybe TRBD1 (6 bases). This CDR3 region has 15 residues. Germline V gene lookup returns CDR1 SEHNR and CDR2 FQNEAQ (reference sequence). V lost 6 bases and J 0 bases, leaving 14 bases between the germline ends. The CDR3 DNA reads as TGTGCCAGCAGTCTGAACAGGGAACCTAACTATGGCTACACCTTC. Protein sequence: CASSLNREPNYGYTF.

This clone was observed a single time. V usage is TRBV6-1 and J usage is TRBJ1-5; the D gene is possibly TRBD1 (6 bases). CDR1 and CDR2 from the germline V gene are MNHNS and SASEGT. The length of the CDR3 is 15 residues. Deletions cut 3 bases from V and 8 bases from J, with 17 bases between. The CDR3 sequence is CASSENRANLEPQHF. CDR3 nucleotides: TGTGCCAGCAGTGAGAACAGGGCCAACCTGGAGCCCCAGCATTTT.

This chain joins TRBV4-3 and TRBJ2-1; 13 bases are a match to TRBD2. V shed 2 bases and J 1 base; nucleotides not matched to a gene: 11. This CDR3 is 20 amino acids long. Germline CDR1 and CDR2: LGHNA and YSLEER. CDR3: CASSQLAGTSGVLSYNEQFF. In nucleotides, the CDR3 is TGCGCCAGCAGCCAACTGGCGGGGACTAGCGGGGTCCTTTCCTACAATGAGCAGTTCTTC.

The V and J genes are TRBV6-5 and TRBJ2-2, with D perhaps TRBD1 (6 bases). This CDR3 spans 16 amino acids. V lost 0 bases, J lost 2 bases, and 10 bases lay in between. Germline CDR1 MNHEY, CDR2 SVGAGI. CDR3 in amino acids: CASSYSPQGNTGELFF. The CDR3 DNA follows: TGTGCCAGCAGTTACTCGCCACAGGGTAACACCGGGGAGCTGTTTTTT.

This chain joins TRBV9 and TRBJ2-5, with 11 bases identical to TRBD2. The CDR3 is 16 amino acids. V lost 2 bases, J lost 2 bases, and 5 bases stayed unmatched. Germline V gives CDR1 SGDLS, CDR2 YYNGEE. The CDR3 region is CASSVAGTSGQETQYF. The DNA for the CDR3 is TGTGCCAGCAGCGTGGCCGGGACTAGCGGACAAGAGACCCAGTACTTC.

The chain employs TRBV19 and TRBJ1-4; tentatively, D is TRBD1 (5 bases). The CDR3 has 15 residues. Germline V gives CDR1 LNHDA, CDR2 SQIVND (reference sequence). Trimming stripped 8 bases from V and 4 bases from J, with 17 bases between. The CDR3 sequence is CASSTRGLNNEKLFF. The CDR3 coding sequence is TGTGCCAGTTCCACGCGGGGACTGAATAATGAAAAACTGTTTTTT.

The V gene is TRBV7-8, the J gene TRBJ2-1, with D perhaps TRBD2 (7 bases). This CDR3 contains 15 residues. The V and J ends lost 1 base and 5 bases respectively, with 12 bases between them. Germline-derived CDR1 and CDR2 are SGHVS and FQNEAQ. CDR3 amino acids: CASSLGGGPDNEQFF. CDR3 DNA sequence: TGTGCCAGCAGCTTAGGGGGGGGGCCTGACAATGAGCAGTTCTTC.

This chain joins TRBV20-1 and TRBJ1-2; D not resolved. The V and J ends lost 3 bases and 6 bases respectively, with 14 bases between them. Germline V gene sequence: CDR1 DFQATT, CDR2 SNEGSKA (reference sequence). CDR3 size: 13 residues. This CDR3 reads CSASRRAGHGYTF. The DNA of the CDR3 is TGCAGTGCTAGTCGGCGGGCAGGTCATGGCTACACCTTC.

This chain links TRBV28 with TRBJ2-1; TRBD2 agrees at 15 bases. Trimming took 8 bases from V and 1 from J; bases not matched to a gene: 6. Germline loops: CDR1 MDHEN, CDR2 SYDVKM. The CDR3 has 17 amino acids. The DNA of the CDR3 is TGTGCCAGCGGACTAGCGGGAGGGCCTAGGTCCTACAATGAGCAGTTCTTC. Its protein is CASGLAGGPRSYNEQFF.

The chain carries TRBV24-1 and TRBJ2-3; no reliable D call. V was shortened by 2 bases and J by 6 bases, with 14 bases between the two germline ends. Germline CDR1 is KGHDR and CDR2 is SFDVKD. The CDR3 consists of 15 residues. CDR3 in amino acids: CATSDSRGGPDTQYF. The CDR3, as DNA: TGTGCCACCAGTGATTCACGAGGCGGTCCGGATACGCAGTATTTT.